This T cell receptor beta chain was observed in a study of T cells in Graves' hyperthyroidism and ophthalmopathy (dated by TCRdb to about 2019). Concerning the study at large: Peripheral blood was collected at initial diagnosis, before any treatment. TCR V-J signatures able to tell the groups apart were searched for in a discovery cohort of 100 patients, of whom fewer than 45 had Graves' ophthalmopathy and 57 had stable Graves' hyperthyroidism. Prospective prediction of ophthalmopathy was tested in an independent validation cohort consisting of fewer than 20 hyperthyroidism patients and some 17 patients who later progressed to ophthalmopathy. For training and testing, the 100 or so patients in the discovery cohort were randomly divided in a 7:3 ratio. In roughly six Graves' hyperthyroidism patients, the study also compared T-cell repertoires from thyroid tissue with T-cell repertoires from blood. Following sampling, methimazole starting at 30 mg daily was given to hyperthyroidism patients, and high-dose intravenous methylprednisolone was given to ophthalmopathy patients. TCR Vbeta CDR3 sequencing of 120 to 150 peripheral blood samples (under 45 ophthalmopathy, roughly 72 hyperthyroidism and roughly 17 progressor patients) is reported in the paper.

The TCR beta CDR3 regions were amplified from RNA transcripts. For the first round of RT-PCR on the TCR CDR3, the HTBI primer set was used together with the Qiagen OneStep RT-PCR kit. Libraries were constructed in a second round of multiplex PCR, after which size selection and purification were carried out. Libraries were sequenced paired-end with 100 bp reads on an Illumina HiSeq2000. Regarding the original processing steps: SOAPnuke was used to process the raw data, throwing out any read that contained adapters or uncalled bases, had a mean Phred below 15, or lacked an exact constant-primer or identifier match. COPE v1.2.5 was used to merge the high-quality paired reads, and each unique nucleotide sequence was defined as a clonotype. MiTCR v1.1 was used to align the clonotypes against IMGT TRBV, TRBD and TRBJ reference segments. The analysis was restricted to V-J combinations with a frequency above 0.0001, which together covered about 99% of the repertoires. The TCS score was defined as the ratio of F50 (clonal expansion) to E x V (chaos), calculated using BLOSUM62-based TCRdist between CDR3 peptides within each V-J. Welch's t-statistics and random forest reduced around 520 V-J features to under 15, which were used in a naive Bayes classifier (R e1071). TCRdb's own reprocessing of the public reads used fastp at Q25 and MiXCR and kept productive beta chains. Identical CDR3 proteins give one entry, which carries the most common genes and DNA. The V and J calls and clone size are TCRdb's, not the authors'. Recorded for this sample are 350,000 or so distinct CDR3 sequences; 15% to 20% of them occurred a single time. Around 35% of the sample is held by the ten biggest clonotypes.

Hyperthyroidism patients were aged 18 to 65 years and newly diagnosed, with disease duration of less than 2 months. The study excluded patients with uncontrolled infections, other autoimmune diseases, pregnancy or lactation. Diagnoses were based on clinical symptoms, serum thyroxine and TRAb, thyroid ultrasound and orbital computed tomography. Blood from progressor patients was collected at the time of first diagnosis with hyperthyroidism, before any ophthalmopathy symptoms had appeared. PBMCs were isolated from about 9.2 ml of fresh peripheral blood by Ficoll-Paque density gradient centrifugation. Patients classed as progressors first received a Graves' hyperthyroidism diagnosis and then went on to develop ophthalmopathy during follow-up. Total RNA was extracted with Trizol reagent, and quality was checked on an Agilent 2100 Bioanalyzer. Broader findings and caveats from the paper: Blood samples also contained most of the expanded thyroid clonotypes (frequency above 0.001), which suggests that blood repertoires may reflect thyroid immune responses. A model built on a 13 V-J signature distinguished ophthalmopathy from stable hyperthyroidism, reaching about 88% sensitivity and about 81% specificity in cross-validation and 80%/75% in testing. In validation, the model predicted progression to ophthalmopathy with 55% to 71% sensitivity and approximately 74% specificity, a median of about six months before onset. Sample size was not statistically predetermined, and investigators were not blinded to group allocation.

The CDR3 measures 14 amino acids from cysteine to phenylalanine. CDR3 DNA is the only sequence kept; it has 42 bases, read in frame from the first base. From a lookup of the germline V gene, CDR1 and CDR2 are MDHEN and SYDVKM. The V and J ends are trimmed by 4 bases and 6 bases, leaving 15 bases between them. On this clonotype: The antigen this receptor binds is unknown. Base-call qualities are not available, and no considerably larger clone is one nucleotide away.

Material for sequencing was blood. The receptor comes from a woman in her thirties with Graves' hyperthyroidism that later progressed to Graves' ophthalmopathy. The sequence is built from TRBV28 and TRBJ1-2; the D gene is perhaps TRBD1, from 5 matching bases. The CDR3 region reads CASSWETADDGYTF. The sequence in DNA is TGTGCCAGCAGTTGGGAGACAGCCGACGATGGCTACACCTTC.